This TCR beta chain was documented in a study of tumor-infiltrating lymphocytes in localized non-small cell lung cancer. Study-level background: Patients included smokers and never-smokers with various histologies, some sampled after neoadjuvant chemotherapy. Each patient gave resected tumor and non-adjacent uninvolved lung tissue.

Only in-frame clones appear in the TCRdb table, and some are missing; sequencing was by immunoSEQ multiplex PCR. This table holds 8,000 to 10,000 clones, roughly 80% found once. General study findings and limits: Technical variation could not be separated from intratumor heterogeneity here. Not all patients were TCR sequenced, owing to tissue quantity.

There are 12 residues in the CDR3. The germline gives CDR1 LGHNT, CDR2 FRNRAP. V lost 3 bases and J 4 bases, leaving 6 bases between the germline ends. As concerns this clone: Its antigen is not identified.

This TCR was recovered from a human donor with non-small cell lung cancer. The chain joins TRBV12-5 to TRBJ1-2, with D tentatively TRBD1 (6 bases). The sequenced sample consisted of lung tumor tissue. The CDR3: CASGLGGYGYTF. The CDR3 region has the DNA TGTGCTAGTGGTTTAGGGGGCTATGGCTACACCTTC.